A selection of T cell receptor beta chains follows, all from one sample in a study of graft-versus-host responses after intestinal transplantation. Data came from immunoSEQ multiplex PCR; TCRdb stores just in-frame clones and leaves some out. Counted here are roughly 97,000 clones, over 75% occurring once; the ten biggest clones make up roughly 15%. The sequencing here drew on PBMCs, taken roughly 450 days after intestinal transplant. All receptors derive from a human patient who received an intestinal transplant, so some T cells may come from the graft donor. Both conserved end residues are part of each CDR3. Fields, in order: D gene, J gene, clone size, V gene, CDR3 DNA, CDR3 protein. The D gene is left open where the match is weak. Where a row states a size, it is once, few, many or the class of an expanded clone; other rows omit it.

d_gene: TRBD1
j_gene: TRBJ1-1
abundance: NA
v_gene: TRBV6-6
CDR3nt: TGTGCCAGCAGTCCCTCGGACAGGGCCACTGAAGCTTTCTTT
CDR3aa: CASSPSDRATEAFF

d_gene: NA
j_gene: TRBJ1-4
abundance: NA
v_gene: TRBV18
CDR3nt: TGTGCCAGCGCCTCCGATTCAGGGAATGAAAAACTGTTTTTT
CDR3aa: CASASDSGNEKLFF

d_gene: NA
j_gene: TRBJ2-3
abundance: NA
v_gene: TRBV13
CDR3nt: TGTGCCAGCAGCCCACCGGGACGCCCCACAGATACGCAGTATTTT
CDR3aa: CASSPPGRPTDTQYF

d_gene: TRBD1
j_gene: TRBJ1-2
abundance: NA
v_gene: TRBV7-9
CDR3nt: TGTGCCAGCAGCCCGGACAGGAACTATGGCTACACCTTC
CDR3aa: CASSPDRNYGYTF

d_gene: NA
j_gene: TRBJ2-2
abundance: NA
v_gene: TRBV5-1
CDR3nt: TGCGCCAGCAGCTCCGATACAGGGAACACCGGGGAGCTGTTTTTT
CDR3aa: CASSSDTGNTGELFF

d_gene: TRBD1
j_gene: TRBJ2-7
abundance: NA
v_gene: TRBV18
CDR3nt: TGTGCCAGCTCCCCCGGGACAGGGACCTACGAGCAGTACTTC
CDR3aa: CASSPGTGTYEQYF

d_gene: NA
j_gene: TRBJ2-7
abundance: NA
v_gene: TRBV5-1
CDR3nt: TGCGCCAGCAGACTCACTGGTCTTGAAGACGAGCAGTACTTC
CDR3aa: CASRLTGLEDEQYF

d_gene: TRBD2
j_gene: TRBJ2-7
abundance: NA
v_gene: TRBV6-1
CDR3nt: TGTGCCAGCACGCTAGCGGGGGTAACCTACGAGCAGTACTTC
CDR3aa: CASTLAGVTYEQYF

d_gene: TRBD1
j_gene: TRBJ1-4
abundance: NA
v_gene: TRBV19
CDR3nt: TGTGCCAGTAGTTCCCGGGACAGGGGATCAACTAATGAAAAACTGTTTTTT
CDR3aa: CASSSRDRGSTNEKLFF

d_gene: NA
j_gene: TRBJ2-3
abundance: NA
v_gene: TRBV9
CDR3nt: TGTGCCAGCAGCCCGAGAAGGACGAACTTAGATACGCAGTATTTT
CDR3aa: CASSPRRTNLDTQYF

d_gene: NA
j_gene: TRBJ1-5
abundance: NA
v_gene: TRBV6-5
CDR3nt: TGTGCCAGCAGTGATCATAGCAATCAGCCCCAGCATTTT
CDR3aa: CASSDHSNQPQHF

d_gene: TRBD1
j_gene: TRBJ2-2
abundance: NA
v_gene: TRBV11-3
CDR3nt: TGTGCCAGCAGCTTGGGTTCGACAGGGGGCACGACCGGGGAGCTGTTTTTT
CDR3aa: CASSLGSTGGTTGELFF

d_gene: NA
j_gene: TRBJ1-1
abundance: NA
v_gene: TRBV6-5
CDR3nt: TGTGCCAGCCGGCAGGACCCTGGGGGCACTGAAGCTTTCTTT
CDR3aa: CASRQDPGGTEAFF

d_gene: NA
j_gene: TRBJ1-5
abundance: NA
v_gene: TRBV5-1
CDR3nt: TGCGCCAGCAGCTTGCTACCATCTCAGCCCCAGCATTTT
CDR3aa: CASSLLPSQPQHF

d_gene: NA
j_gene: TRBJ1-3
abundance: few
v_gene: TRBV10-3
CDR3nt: TGTGCCATCAGGGTTGAGGGGTGGAACACCATATATTTT
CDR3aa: CAIRVEGWNTIYF

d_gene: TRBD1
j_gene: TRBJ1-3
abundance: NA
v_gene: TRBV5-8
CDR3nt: TGTGCCAGCAGTACTGGGACAGCCGGGGCTGGAAACACCATATATTTT
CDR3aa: CASSTGTAGAGNTIYF

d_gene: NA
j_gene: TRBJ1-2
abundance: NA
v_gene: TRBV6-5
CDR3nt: TGTGCCAGCAGTTACTTGCGGGTGGGAAGCTATGGCTACACCTTC
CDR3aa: CASSYLRVGSYGYTF